This TCR beta chain emerged from a study of regulatory T cells in long-lasting Graves disease (dated by TCRdb to the early 2020s). About the investigation overall: Persistent Graves' disease was defined as persistently positive TSH receptor autoantibodies together with antithyroid drug treatment for over 5 years. A total of roughly 33 samples were covered by TCR sequencing, comprising approximately 13 persistent and around 20 newly diagnosed Graves' disease patients. In the clinical cohort, patients with persistent Graves' disease had used antithyroid drugs for an average of about 10 years. The study was conducted in China and was registered as a clinical trial. Peripheral blood TCR sequencing and RNA sequencing compared persistent Graves' disease patients with newly diagnosed Graves' disease patients. General conclusions and limits of the study: Because the primary lesion, thyroid tissue, could not be accessed, the study looked at peripheral blood alone. More public clonotypes were shared among persistent patients (roughly 2,900) than among newly diagnosed patients (roughly 1,000). The authors noted that the small sample size was a limitation that may lower accuracy. Preferential use of TRBV28, TRBJ1-2 and TRBJ2-5 was observed in persistent disease, whereas TRBV20-1 and TRBJ2-1 were favored in newly diagnosed disease. Compared with newly diagnosed patients, persistent Graves' disease patients had lower TCR Shannon entropy and fewer highly expanded clones, which suggests clonal expansion. Sequencing and analysis were limited to the TCR beta chain.

The sample's time point label, in plain terms: persistent/refractory GD, antithyroid drugs over 5 years with positive TRAb. RNA was extracted from PBMCs in TRIzol for both TCR sequencing and RNA sequencing. The diagnosis of Graves' disease was made according to American Thyroid Association guidelines. The patients came from an endocrinology department in Xi'an, China. Each patient gave around 9 milliliters of peripheral blood, collected in an EDTA anticoagulant tube. PBMCs were isolated by Ficoll Paque Plus density gradient separation without further T cell sorting. An Agilent 2100 Bioanalyzer and agarose gel were used to check RNA quality, while a NanoDrop 2000 measured RNA concentration. Libraries were built with multiplex PCR. TCRdb shows the sequencer as Illumina HiSeq 4000. CDR3 regions were amplified by Arm-PCR with iRepertoire HTBI primers to construct TCR beta libraries. Before sequencing, the PCR products went through gel purification. As for the authors' bioinformatics: Across samples, some 62 TRBV and roughly 13 TRBJ segments were identified and used for gene usage analysis of CDR3 amino acid clonotypes. COPE and FqMerger were used to merge the filtered high-quality paired reads into contigs. BLAST was used to align contigs to IMGT TRBV, TRBD and TRBJ reference genes, and CDR3 was defined according to IMGT. Any clonotype with a frequency above 0.1% was classified as a highly expanded clone. Repertoire diversity was measured by Shannon entropy, and V-J evenness by the Gini coefficient. Public clonotypes were defined as clonotypes shared by more than one individual. In-frame beta chains were kept once TCRdb had trimmed the public reads at Q25 with fastp and called clones with MiXCR. Rows merge per CDR3 protein into single entries with the most common DNA and genes. None of the V and J calls come from the authors' own analysis; TCRdb made them. The sample has more than 650,000 distinct CDR3 sequences on record, approximately 29% of them singletons. Roughly 41% of the sample goes to the ten largest clones.

V is shortened by 5 bases, J by 5 bases, and the region joining them spans 13 bases. The CDR3 contains 13 residues, cysteine and phenylalanine counted. Kept here is only the CDR3 DNA, which spans 39 bases and is read in frame from base 1. Taken from the germline V gene, the CDR1 and CDR2 loops are SGHRS and YFSETQ. This clonotype was seen only a few times. No cognate antigen has been identified for it. No base quality information exists; no much larger clone differs at one position. This clonotype was sampled from a female donor with Graves disease. The chain uses TRBV5-1 and TRBJ1-1; the D gene cannot be named for sure. The sample in question was peripheral blood mononuclear cells (PBMCs), obtained when the disease was refractory, from a patient treated with antithyroid drugs. The CDR3 here reads CASRRWARTEAFF. At the DNA level, the sequence is TGCGCCAGCAGGAGATGGGCGAGGACTGAAGCTTTCTTT. The full variable domain, with segments outside the CDR3 supplied by the reference TRBV5-1 and TRBJ1-1 proteins, appears as KAGVTQTPRYLIKTRGQQVTLSCSPISGHRSVSWYQQTPGQGLQFLFEYFSETQRNKGNFPGRFSGRQFSNSRSEMNVSTLELGDSALYLCASRRWARTEAFFGQGTRLTVV.